Listed below are T cell receptor beta chains from one sample, sequenced in a study of T cell changes during pregnancy in multiple sclerosis. Method: immunoSEQ multiplex PCR; TCRdb's copy keeps in-frame clones and lacks some. The top ten clones hold approximately 0.2% of a sample with tens of thousands of clones, more than 80% of them seen once. Here the sequenced sample was CD4+ T cells from peripheral blood mononuclear cells, taken before pregnancy. These receptors all stem from a female donor with multiple sclerosis, enrolled in a pregnancy study. Both conserved end residues are part of each CDR3. Each record gives: CDR3 length, J gene, D gene, V gene, clone size, CDR3 DNA, CDR3 protein. D genes are given only for firm matches. Size tells how often a clone was seen (once, few, many) or the class of an expanded clone, and some rows leave it out.

13,TRBJ1-2,.,TRBV28,.,TGTGCCAGCAGTATAATCCCCTCCTATGGCTACACCTTC,CASSIIPSYGYTF
12,TRBJ2-3,.,TRBV28,.,TGTGCCAGCAGTTCCCCGACAGATACGCAGTATTTT,CASSSPTDTQYF
16,TRBJ1-1,.,TRBV21-1,.,TGTGCCAGCAGCAAAGAAAGACGGGACAGCCTCATTGAAGCTTTCTTT,CASSKERRDSLIEAFF
14,TRBJ2-1,.,TRBV19,.,TGTGCCACCAGGGGAACAGGGTTTGTCACTGAGCAGTTCTTC,CATRGTGFVTEQFF
14,TRBJ1-2,TRBD1,TRBV27,.,TGTGCCAGCAGTTTAGAACAGGGGGACGATGGCTACACCTTC,CASSLEQGDDGYTF
13,TRBJ1-5,TRBD1,TRBV30,few,TGTGCCCAGGGGGGCTCCTTCAATCAGCCCCAGCATTTT,CAQGGSFNQPQHF
15,TRBJ2-1,.,TRBV7-8,once,TGTGCCAGCAGCCTCCTAAGGACTAACTGGGGTGAGCAGTTCTTC,CASSLLRTNWGEQFF
17,TRBJ2-6,.,TRBV9,.,TGTGCCAGCAGCGTAGGCGGGGGCGTCTCTGGGGCCAACGTCCTGACTTTC,CASSVGGGVSGANVLTF
13,TRBJ1-4,.,TRBV6-6,.,TGTGCCAGCAGTCAGGGAACTAATGAAAAACTGTTTTTT,CASSQGTNEKLFF
17,TRBJ2-7,TRBD2,TRBV19,.,TGTGCCAGTAGTTCGGGACTAGCGGGAGGGAGCTCCTACGAGCAGTACTTC,CASSSGLAGGSSYEQYF